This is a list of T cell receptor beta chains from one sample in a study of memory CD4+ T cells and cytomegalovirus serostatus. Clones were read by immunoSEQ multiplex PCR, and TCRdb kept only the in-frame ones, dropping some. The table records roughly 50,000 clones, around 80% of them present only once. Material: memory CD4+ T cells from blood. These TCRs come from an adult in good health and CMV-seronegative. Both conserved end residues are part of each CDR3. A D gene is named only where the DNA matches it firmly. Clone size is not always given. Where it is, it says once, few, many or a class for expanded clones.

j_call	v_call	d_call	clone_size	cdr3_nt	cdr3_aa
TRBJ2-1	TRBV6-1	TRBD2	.	TGTGCCAGCAAGTGGCGGGGGAGTGAGCAGTTCTTC	CASKWRGSEQFF
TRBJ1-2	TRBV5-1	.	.	TGCGCCAGCAGCTTAGTGGTGGGGGATGGCTACACCTTC	CASSLVVGDGYTF
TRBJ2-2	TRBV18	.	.	TGTGCCAGCTCACCACTCCGGCGGGGGCTCAACACCGGGGAGCTGTTTTTT	CASSPLRRGLNTGELFF
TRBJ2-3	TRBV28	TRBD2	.	TGTGCCAGCAGTTCCGCGGGACTAGGGGCAGATACGCAGTATTTT	CASSSAGLGADTQYF
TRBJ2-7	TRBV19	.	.	TGTGCCAGTACCGACCGGGACGGAGGCACCTACGAGCAGTACTTC	CASTDRDGGTYEQYF
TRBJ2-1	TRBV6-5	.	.	TGTGCCAGCAGCCAGACTACGCCTGGGCCCAATGAGCAGTTCTTC	CASSQTTPGPNEQFF
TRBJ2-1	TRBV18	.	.	TGTGCCAGCTCACCACCAGCGGACTACAATGAGCAGTTCTTC	CASSPPADYNEQFF
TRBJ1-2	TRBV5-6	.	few	TGTGCCAGCAGCCAGGGACACGTTAACTATGGCTACACCTTC	CASSQGHVNYGYTF
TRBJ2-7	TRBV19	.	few	TGTGCCAGTAGTAAGGGAGTCGAGCCCTACGAGCAGTACTTC	CASSKGVEPYEQYF
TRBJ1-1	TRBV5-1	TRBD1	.	TGCGCCAGCAGCTTGAGACAGGGATTGAACACTGAAGCTTTCTTT	CASSLRQGLNTEAFF